Following are 18 T cell receptor beta chains from one sample sequenced in a study of blood T cell repertoires in COVID-19. Sequencing used immunoSEQ multiplex PCR; TCRdb keeps in-frame clones, though not all of them. The data hold some 180,000 clones, with around nine tenths observed a single time. The specimen sequenced was peripheral blood. The receptors derive from a man in his forties or fifties with active or convalescent COVID-19.

The chain joins TRBV7-8 to TRBJ2-5, with 14 nucleotides matching TRBD2. With 5 bases clipped from V and 3 bases from J, the junction kept 5 bases outside the gene matches. The CDR3 consists of 16 residues. From germline, CDR1 is SGHVS and CDR2 FQNEAQ. The CDR3 DNA sequence: TGTGCCAGCAGCGGAAGACTAGCGGGGGGGAAAGAGACCCAGTACTTC. It codes for CASSGRLAGGKETQYF.

The chain has TRBV7-8 and TRBJ2-7, with a tentative D call TRBD2 (6 bases). Germline CDR1 reads SGHVS; CDR2 reads FQNEAQ. With 5 bases removed from V and 4 bases from J, the gap between germline ends came to 21 bases. The CDR3 spans 16 residues. The CDR3 nucleotides are TGTGCCAGCAGCGGAGGTTCGGCGGGGCCTCCTTACGAGCAGTACTTC. It codes for CASSGGSAGPPYEQYF.

This clone is labeled medium-sized. The chain employs TRBV3-1 (or the pseudogene TRBV3-2) and TRBJ2-3; 7 bases align to TRBD2. The CDR3 contains 18 residues. Germline V gene sequence: CDR1 LGHDT, CDR2 YNNKEL (reference sequence). After removal of 4 bases from V and 1 base from J, the junction contained 14 bases not matched to a gene. The CDR3 bases are TGTGCCAGCAGCCCGCCTAAAGCGGGACTGGCGGGCACAGATACGCAGTATTTT. It is translated as CASSPPKAGLAGTDTQYF.

This clone was recorded only once. The J gene is TRBJ1-1, the V gene TRBV5-4; D is possibly TRBD1 (5 bases). Germline V CDR1 and CDR2: SGHNT, YYREEE (reference sequence). Trimming stripped 1 base from V and 5 bases from J, with 9 bases between. The CDR3 covers 13 residues. In DNA form, the CDR3 reads TGTGCCAGCAGCTTGTGGGGCTGGACTGAAGCTTTCTTT. This gives the protein CASSLWGWTEAFF.

The chain combines TRBV18 with TRBJ2-2; 7 bases line up with TRBD2. The junction had 4 bases not matched to a gene; V was cut back by 3 bases and J by 0 bases. Looked up from germline, CDR1 is KGHSH and CDR2 is LQKENI. The CDR3 loop spans 16 amino acids. Here the CDR3 reads CASSPSGGANTGELFF. The CDR3 DNA follows: TGTGCCAGCTCACCCTCTGGGGGGGCGAACACCGGGGAGCTGTTTTTT.

The rearrangement links TRBV5-1 to TRBJ1-6; TRBD1 aligns across 7 bases. The CDR3 totals 14 residues. V lost 0 bases and J lost 12; bases outside the gene matches: 6. The germline CDR1 and CDR2 sequences are SGHRS and YFSETQ. CDR3 sequence (DNA): TGCGCCAGCAGCTTGGGACAGGGTTTCAAACCCCTCCACTTT. This sequence encodes CASSLGQGFKPLHF.

The rearrangement joins TRBV20-1 to TRBJ2-1; D unclear. Germline V gene data show CDR1 as DFQATT and CDR2 as SNEGSKA (reference sequence). Trimming took 3 bases from V and 3 from J, leaving 12 bases between them. The CDR3 spans 14 residues. CDR3 sequence reads: CSASAPSGYNEQFF. The CDR3 DNA sequence: TGCAGTGCTAGTGCGCCTAGTGGCTACAATGAGCAGTTCTTC.

CDR3 residues: CSGGDGGRTGELFF. The CDR3, as DNA: TGCAGCGGAGGAGATGGGGGGAGGACCGGGGAGCTGTTTTTT. V and J are TRBV29-1 and TRBJ2-2; maybe TRBD2 (6 bases). This CDR3 contains 14 residues. Germline V gene data show CDR1 as SQVTM and CDR2 as ANQGSEA. V lost 7 bases to trimming and J lost 5 bases, with 17 bases between them.

J is TRBJ1-2 and V is TRBV28; TRBD1 agrees at 10 bases. The CDR3 sequence is 15 residues long. J was trimmed by 7 bases and V by 4 bases; bases with no gene match: 9. CDR1 MDHEN and CDR2 SYDVKM come from the germline V gene. The CDR3 spells CASSSSDRGLSGYTF. CDR3 DNA: TGTGCCAGCAGTTCATCTGACAGGGGGCTAAGTGGCTACACCTTC.

The CDR3 DNA is TGTGCCATCAGTGAGTTAGAGGGAAAGACCCAGTACTTC. Translating it yields CAISELEGKTQYF. The chain uses TRBV10-3 and TRBJ2-5, with a tentative D call TRBD2 (5 bases). CDR3 size: 13 residues. Trimming shortened V by 1 base and J by 6 bases, and 9 bases separated the two germline ends. CDR1 is ENHRY, CDR2 SYGVKD, per germline.

The rearrangement joins TRBV9 to TRBJ1-6; tentatively, D is TRBD1 (5 bases). The CDR3 spans 13 residues. Germline CDR1 is SGDLS and CDR2 is YYNGEE. Trimming cost V 3 bases and J 8 bases, with 9 bases left between them. The chain's CDR3 is CASSATGDSPLHF. The CDR3 DNA follows: TGTGCCAGCAGCGCCACGGGGGATTCACCCCTCCACTTT.

The rearrangement links TRBV29-1 to TRBJ2-1; the match to TRBD2 covers 10 bases. Trimming at V came to 7 bases and at J to 4 bases, leaving 7 bases not matched to a gene. The CDR3 loop spans 14 amino acids. CDR1 is SQVTM and CDR2 is ANQGSEA in the germline V gene. The chain's CDR3 is CSGRQREGYNEQFF. CDR3 sequence (DNA): TGCAGCGGGCGCCAGCGGGAGGGGTACAATGAGCAGTTCTTC.

This chain uses TRBV15 with TRBJ2-3; D is undetermined. The CDR3 is 15 residues long. The V and J ends lost 0 bases and 3 bases respectively, with 10 bases between them. CDR1 is LNHNV and CDR2 is YYDKDF in the germline V gene (reference sequence). CDR3 region: CATSRDRVSTDTQYF. The CDR3 nucleotides read TGTGCCACCAGCAGAGATCGCGTATCGACAGATACGCAGTATTTT.

The CDR3 sequence is CASSQDDRVLGYTF. The CDR3 bases are TGCGCCAGCAGCCAAGATGACAGGGTGTTGGGCTACACCTTC. The chain is built from TRBV4-3 and TRBJ1-2; 7 bases fit TRBD1. CDR1 and CDR2 from the germline V gene are LGHNA and YSLEER. Losses at the gene ends were 0 bases for V and 8 bases for J; bases not matched to a gene: 6. The CDR3 length is 14 residues.

The rearrangement joins TRBV4-2 to TRBJ2-1, with D perhaps TRBD2 (6 bases). Germline V gene data show CDR1 as LGHNA and CDR2 as YNFKEQ. V lost 0 bases and J 2 bases, leaving 14 bases between the germline ends. This CDR3 region has 17 residues. The CDR3 loop reads CASSQDGQEGPYNEQFF. The CDR3, as DNA: TGTGCCAGCAGCCAAGATGGCCAGGAGGGTCCCTACAATGAGCAGTTCTTC.

This sequence joins TRBV19 and TRBJ2-2, with 10 bases lining up with TRBD1. Per the germline V gene, CDR1 is LNHDA and CDR2 is SQIVND (reference sequence). V dropped 6 bases and J dropped 5; count of bases not matched to a gene: 3. This CDR3 is built from 14 residues. CDR3 protein: CASRDRGRTGELFF. CDR3 bases: TGTGCCAGTAGAGACAGGGGGCGGACCGGGGAGCTGTTTTTT.

The V call is TRBV7-7, the J call TRBJ1-4; tentatively, D is TRBD1 (6 bases). CDR1 and CDR2 (germline): SSHAT, FNYEAQ (reference sequence). This CDR3 region has 15 residues. V lost 5 bases and J lost 7, with 17 bases in between. CDR3 DNA sequence: TGTGCCAGCAGCCCTGAGCCGGGACAAATTGAAAAACTGTTTTTT. It is translated as CASSPEPGQIEKLFF. Combining the CDR3 with reference TRBV7-7 and TRBJ1-4 gives the whole variable domain GAGVSQSPRYKVTKRGQDVTLRCDPISSHATLYWYQQALGQGPEFLTYFNYEAQPDKSGLPSDRFSAERPEGSISTLTIQRTEQRDSAMYRCASSPEPGQIEKLFFGSGTQLSVL.

J is TRBJ2-7 and V is TRBV12-5, with D possibly being TRBD1 (5 bases). The CDR3 consists of 12 residues. V lost 3 bases to trimming and J lost 6 bases, with 9 bases between them. CDR1 is LGHNT and CDR2 is FRNRAP in the germline V gene. CDR3 nucleotide sequence: TGTGCTAGTGGTTTAGGGGTGGGCGAGCAGTACTTC. Residues: CASGLGVGEQYF.